Listed below are T cell receptor beta chains from one sample, sequenced in a study of control samples from healthy donors and cancer patients. TCRdb keeps only in-frame clones here, not all; method: immunoSEQ multiplex PCR. The table lists about 160,000 clones, about 94% of them singletons. The sequencing sample was made of blood. Receptor source: a woman aged 35 to 49 in good health. CDR3s include the opening cysteine and the closing phenylalanine or tryptophan. Where a row states a size, it is once, few, many or the class of an expanded clone; other rows omit it.

V,size,length,CDR3
TRBV7-8,NA,14,CASSLGGLNTEAFF
TRBV7-9,NA,13,CASSLGLANEQFF
TRBV19,NA,15,CASSIVGQGRTEAFF
TRBV10-3,NA,11,CAISDLYEQYF
TRBV4-1,NA,14,CASRSDSTNEKLFF
TRBV27,NA,15,CASSFAGRLGNTIYF
TRBV6-1,NA,18,CASSDGAPGTLSRQPQHF
TRBV12-3/TRBV12-4,NA,13,CASSRGVNTEAFF
TRBV7-9,NA,13,CASRGLLEDGYTF
TRBV14,NA,14,CASSPRSSGNTIYF
TRBV14,NA,17,CASSQDKPSLVADTQYF
TRBV6-6,NA,15,CASSYSKGGAPEAFF
TRBV11-2,NA,15,CASSLALSHNEKLFF
TRBV10-1,NA,15,CASGSTSGSWNEQFF
TRBV5-1,NA,14,CASSFTGGRTEAFF
TRBV4-1,NA,20,CASSHTQLAGGPPSNNEQFF
TRBV5-1,NA,15,CASSLDQGGNSPLHF
TRBV19,NA,15,CASSMGQATNEKLFF
TRBV25-1,NA,16,CASSEGIVATNEKLFF
TRBV30,NA,13,CAWGERADYGYTF
TRBV6-2/TRBV6-3,NA,15,CASSYQGQNFYGYTF
TRBV6-5,NA,14,CASSPGATNTEAFF
TRBV27,NA,13,CASSFRGVEKLFF
TRBV19,NA,16,CASSIVWTGGHYGYTF
TRBV19,once,16,CASSALATRLGGEQFF
TRBV14,NA,16,CASSQELPATNEKLFF
TRBV7-2,NA,15,CASSLAQGRGSKQYF